Sequencing of this TCR beta chain was carried out in a study of blood T cell repertoires in COVID-19. The wider study: Samples came from the United States, Italy and Spain, spanning acute and convalescent COVID-19. T cells, B-cell-depleted T cells, or PBMCs provided the cDNA or gDNA that served as material.

Per the study methods: The authors estimated nucleated cell counts from reference gene primer amplification. Clones were read by immunoSEQ multiplex PCR, and TCRdb kept only the in-frame ones, dropping some. The V and J calls and clone size are taken from that table; D and trimming were inferred from the DNA. The table lists 190,000 or so clones, roughly 89% of them singletons. V lost 6 bases to trimming and J lost 3 bases; unmatched junction nucleotides: 9. This CDR3 spans 15 amino acids. CDR1 SGHTA and CDR2 FQGNSA come from the germline V gene. The specimen was peripheral blood. This receptor was identified in a woman aged 18-35 years who had recovered from COVID-19. This chain joins TRBV7-2 and TRBJ2-7; 9 bases are shared with TRBD2. The chain's CDR3 is CASSRDSGGNYEQYV. Written as DNA, the CDR3 is TGTGCCAGCAGTCGGGACAGCGGGGGGAACTACGAGCAGTACGTC.